This T cell receptor (beta chain) originates from a study of T cells in tuberculosis. Study-wide background: T cells were selected with CD1B tetramers loaded with glucose monomycolate.

The V gene's germline CDR1 is SEHNR and CDR2 FQNEAQ (reference sequence). The ends were cut back, 4 bases at V and 12 bases at J, with 6 bases in the middle. The length of the CDR3 is 10 residues. Repertoires were generated with immunoSEQ multiplex PCR, while TCRdb's copy carries only in-frame clones and drops some. The sample lists under 50,000 clones; 95% were seen once. Study-level findings and limits: GMM-specific TCRs were nearer to active tuberculosis alpha repertoires, suggesting expansion.

To note about this clone: Its antigen is unidentified.

The sample consisted of PBMCs. This receptor was identified in a donor between 10 and 35 years old with latent tuberculosis or without tuberculosis infection. The chain links TRBV7-9 to TRBJ2-2, with D unclear. The DNA of the CDR3 is TGTGCCAGCAGCTACTCGAAGCTGTTTTTT. Its translation: CASSYSKLFF.